This T cell receptor (beta chain) emerged from a study of T cell repertoires in cytomegalovirus infection. Study as a whole: It can be stated that public TCR beta signatures indicated CMV infection as well as a matching HLA type.

In its sample, this clonotype was seen many times. From the reads, TCRdb called clonotypes with MiXCR, one entry per CDR3 protein. The repertoire consists of 310,000 or so distinct CDR3 sequences, with approximately 8.9% occurring once and the leading ten covering less than 3%. V shed 2 bases, J shed 6 bases, and the junction held 4 bases outside the gene matches. From germline, CDR1 is MNHEY and CDR2 SVGAGI. This CDR3 spans 14 amino acids. J is TRBJ2-4 and V is TRBV6-5, with 7 bases fitting TRBD1. The sequenced material came from PBMCs. The clonotype was recovered from a human donor in good health (CMV status not recorded). Some clones in this sample may be carry-over from other donors' samples. CDR3 residues: CASSYGRGRNIQYF. The CDR3 bases are TGTGCCAGCAGTTACGGCAGGGGGAGAAACATTCAGTACTTC.